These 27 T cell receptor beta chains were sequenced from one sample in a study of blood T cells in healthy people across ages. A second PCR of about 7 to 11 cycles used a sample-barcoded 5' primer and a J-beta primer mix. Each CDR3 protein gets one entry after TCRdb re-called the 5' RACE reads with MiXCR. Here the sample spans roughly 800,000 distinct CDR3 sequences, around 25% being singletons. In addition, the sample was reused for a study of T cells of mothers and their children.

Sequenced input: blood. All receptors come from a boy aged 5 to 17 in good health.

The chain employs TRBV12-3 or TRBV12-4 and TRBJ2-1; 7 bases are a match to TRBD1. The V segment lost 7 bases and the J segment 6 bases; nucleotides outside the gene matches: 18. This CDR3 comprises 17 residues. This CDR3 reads CASITDITGEWGNEQFF. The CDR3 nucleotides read TGTGCCAGCATCACGGACATTACAGGGGAATGGGGCAATGAGCAGTTCTTC.

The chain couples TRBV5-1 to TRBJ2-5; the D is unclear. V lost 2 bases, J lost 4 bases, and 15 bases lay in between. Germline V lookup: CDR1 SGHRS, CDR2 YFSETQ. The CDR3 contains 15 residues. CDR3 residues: CASSFSPGEAETQYF. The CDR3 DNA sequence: TGCGCCAGCAGCTTTAGCCCCGGAGAGGCAGAGACCCAGTACTTC. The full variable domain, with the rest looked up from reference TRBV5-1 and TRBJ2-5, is KAGVTQTPRYLIKTRGQQVTLSCSPISGHRSVSWYQQTPGQGLQFLFEYFSETQRNKGNFPGRFSGRQFSNSRSEMNVSTLELGDSALYLCASSFSPGEAETQYFGPGTRLLVL.

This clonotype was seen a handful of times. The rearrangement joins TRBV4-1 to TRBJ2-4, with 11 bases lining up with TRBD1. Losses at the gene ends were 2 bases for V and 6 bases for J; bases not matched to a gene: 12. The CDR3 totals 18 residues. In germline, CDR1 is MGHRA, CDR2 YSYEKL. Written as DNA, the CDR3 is TGCGCCAGCAGCCAACCGGGACAGGGGGGGCAAGCGAGAAACATTCAGTACTTC. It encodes CASSQPGQGGQARNIQYF.

The CDR3 bases are TGTGCCAGCAGTGACATAAGGAGCTCCTACGAGCAGTACTTC. It encodes CASSDIRSSYEQYF. The V and J genes are TRBV6-1 and TRBJ2-7; no reliable D call. The V end was cut by 3 bases, the J end by 0 bases, with 9 bases between. CDR1 and CDR2 (germline): MNHNS, SASEGT. The CDR3 has 14 residues.

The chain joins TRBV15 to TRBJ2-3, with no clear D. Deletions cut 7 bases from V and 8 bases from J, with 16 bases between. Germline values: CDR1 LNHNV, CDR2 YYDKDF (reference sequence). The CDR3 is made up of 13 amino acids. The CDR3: CATTSVALGTQYF. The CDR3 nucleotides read TGTGCCACCACCTCAGTAGCTTTGGGTACGCAGTATTTT.

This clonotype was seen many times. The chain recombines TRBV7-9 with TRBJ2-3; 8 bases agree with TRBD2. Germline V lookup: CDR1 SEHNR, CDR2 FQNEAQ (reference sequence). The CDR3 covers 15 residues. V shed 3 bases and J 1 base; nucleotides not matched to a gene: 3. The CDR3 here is CASSLTGGGTDTQYF. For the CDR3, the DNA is TGTGCCAGCAGCTTGACGGGAGGGGGCACAGATACGCAGTATTTT.

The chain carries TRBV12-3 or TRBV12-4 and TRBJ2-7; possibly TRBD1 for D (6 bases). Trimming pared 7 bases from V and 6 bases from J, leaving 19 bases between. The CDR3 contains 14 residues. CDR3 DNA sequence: TGTGCCAGCAACTCAAAGGGGGTAGACTCCGAGCAGTACTTC. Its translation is CASNSKGVDSEQYF.

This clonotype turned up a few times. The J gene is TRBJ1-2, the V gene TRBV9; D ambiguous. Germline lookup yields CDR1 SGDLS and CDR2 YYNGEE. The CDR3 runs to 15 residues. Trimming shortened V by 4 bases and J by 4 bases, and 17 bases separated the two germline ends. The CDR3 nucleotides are TGTGCCAGCAGCCCGAGCATAGATTTGTTCTATGGCTACACCTTC. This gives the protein CASSPSIDLFYGYTF.

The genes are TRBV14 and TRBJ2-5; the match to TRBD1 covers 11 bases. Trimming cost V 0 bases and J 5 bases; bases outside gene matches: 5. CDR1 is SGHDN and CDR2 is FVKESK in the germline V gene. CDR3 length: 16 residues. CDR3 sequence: CASSQDWDRGLETQYF. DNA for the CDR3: TGTGCCAGCAGCCAAGATTGGGACAGGGGGTTGGAGACCCAGTACTTC.

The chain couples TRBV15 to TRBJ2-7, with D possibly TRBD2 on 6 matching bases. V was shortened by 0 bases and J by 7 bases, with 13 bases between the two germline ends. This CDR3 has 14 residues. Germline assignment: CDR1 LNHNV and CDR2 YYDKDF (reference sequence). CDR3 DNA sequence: TGTGCCACCAGCAGAGATGCTGGACGGGAGGAGCAGTACTTC. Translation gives CATSRDAGREEQYF.

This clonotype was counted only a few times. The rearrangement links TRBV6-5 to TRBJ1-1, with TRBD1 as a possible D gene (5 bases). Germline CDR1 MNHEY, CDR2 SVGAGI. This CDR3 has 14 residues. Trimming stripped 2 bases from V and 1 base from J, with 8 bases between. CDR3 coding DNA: TGTGCCAGCAGTTACCAGGGTTGGAACACTGAAGCTTTCTTT. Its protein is CASSYQGWNTEAFF.

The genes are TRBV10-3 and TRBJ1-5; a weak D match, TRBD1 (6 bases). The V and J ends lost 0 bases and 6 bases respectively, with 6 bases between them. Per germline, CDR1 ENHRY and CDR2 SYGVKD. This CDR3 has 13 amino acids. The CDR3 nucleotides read TGTGCCATCAGTGAGTCGGGGGCTCAGCCCCAGCATTTT. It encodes CAISESGAQPQHF.

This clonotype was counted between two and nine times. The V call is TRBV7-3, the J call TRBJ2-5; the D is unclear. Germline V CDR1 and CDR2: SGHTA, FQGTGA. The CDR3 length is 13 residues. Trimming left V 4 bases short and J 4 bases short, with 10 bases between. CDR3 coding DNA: TGTGCCAGCAGCTCCAATGCAGGAGAGACCCAGTACTTC. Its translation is CASSSNAGETQYF.

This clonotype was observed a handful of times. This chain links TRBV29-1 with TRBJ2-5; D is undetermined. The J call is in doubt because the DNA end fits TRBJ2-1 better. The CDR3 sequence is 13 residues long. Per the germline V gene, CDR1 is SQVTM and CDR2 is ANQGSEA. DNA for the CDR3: TGCAGCGTTGAACACAGCAACGACTATGAGCAGTTCTTC. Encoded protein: CSVEHSNDYEQFF.

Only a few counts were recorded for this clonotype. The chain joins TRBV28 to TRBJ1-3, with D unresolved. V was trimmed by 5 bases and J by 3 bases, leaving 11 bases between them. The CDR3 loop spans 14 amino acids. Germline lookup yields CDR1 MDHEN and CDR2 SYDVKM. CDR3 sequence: CASSPLRFGNTIYF. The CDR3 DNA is TGTGCCAGCAGTCCCCTTAGATTTGGAAACACCATATATTTT.

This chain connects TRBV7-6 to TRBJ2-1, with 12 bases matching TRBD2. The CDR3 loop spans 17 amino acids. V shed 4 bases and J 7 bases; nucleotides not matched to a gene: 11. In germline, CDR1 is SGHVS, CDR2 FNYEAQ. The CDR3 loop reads CASSSQQLAGGRNEQFF. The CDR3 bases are TGTGCCAGCAGCTCGCAACAACTAGCGGGGGGCAGGAATGAGCAGTTCTTC.

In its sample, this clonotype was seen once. The DNA of the CDR3 is TGCAGCGTTGAAGATCGGTCAAGAACCTACGAGCAGTACTTC. It specifies CSVEDRSRTYEQYF. The chain combines TRBV29-1 with TRBJ2-7; D gene ambiguous. The CDR3 has 14 amino acids. V lost 0 bases and J lost 2, with 11 bases in between. In germline, CDR1 is SQVTM, CDR2 ANQGSEA.

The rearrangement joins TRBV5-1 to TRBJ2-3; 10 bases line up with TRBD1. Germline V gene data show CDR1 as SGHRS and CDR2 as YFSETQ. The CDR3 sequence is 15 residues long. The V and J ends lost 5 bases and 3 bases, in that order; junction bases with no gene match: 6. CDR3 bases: TGCGCCAGCAGTCCGGGGACAGGGGTTACAGATACGCAGTATTTT. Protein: CASSPGTGVTDTQYF. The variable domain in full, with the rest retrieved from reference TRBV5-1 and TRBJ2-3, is KAGVTQTPRYLIKTRGQQVTLSCSPISGHRSVSWYQQTPGQGLQFLFEYFSETQRNKGNFPGRFSGRQFSNSRSEMNVSTLELGDSALYLCASSPGTGVTDTQYFGPGTRLTVL.

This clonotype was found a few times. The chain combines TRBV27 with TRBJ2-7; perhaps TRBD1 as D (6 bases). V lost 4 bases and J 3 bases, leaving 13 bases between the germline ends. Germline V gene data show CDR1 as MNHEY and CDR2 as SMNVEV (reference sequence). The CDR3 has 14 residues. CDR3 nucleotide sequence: TGTGCCAGCAGTTATACTACACAGGGCTACGAGCAGTACTTC. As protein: CASSYTTQGYEQYF.

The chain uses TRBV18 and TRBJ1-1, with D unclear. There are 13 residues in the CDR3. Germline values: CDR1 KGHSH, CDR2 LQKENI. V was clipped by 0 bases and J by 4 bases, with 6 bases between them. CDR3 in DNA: TGTGCCAGCTCACCACCGTCTGTCACTGAAGCTTTCTTT. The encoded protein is CASSPPSVTEAFF.

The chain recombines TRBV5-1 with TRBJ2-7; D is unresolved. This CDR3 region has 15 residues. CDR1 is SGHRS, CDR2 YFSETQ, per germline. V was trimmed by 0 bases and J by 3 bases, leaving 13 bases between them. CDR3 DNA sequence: TGCGCCAGCAGCTTGGCCTCTACGGGTTACTACGAGCAGTACTTC. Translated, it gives CASSLASTGYYEQYF.

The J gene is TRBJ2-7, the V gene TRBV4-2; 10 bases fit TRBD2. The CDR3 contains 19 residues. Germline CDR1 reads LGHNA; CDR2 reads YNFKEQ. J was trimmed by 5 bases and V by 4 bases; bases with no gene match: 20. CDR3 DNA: TGTGCCAGCAGCCGCCTCCCGGGACTAGCGATTCCCGTCGGCCACGAGCAGTACTTC. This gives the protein CASSRLPGLAIPVGHEQYF.

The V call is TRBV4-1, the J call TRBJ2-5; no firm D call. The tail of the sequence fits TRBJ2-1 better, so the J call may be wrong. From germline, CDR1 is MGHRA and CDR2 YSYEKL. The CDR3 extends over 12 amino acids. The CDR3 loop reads CASSQDVREQFF. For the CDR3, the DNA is TGCGCCAGCAGCCAAGATGTGAGAGAGCAGTTCTTC.

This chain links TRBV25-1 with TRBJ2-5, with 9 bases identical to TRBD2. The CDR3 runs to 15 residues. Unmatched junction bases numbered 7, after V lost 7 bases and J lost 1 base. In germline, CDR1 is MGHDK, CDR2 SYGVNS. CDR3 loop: CASTVTSGAQETQYF. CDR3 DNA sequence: TGTGCCAGCACCGTGACTAGCGGAGCCCAAGAGACCCAGTACTTC.

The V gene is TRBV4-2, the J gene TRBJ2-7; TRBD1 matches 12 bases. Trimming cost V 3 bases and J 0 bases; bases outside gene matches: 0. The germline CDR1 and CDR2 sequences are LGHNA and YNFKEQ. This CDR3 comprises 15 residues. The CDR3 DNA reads TGTGCCAGCAGCCAGGGACAGGGGGCCTCCTACGAGCAGTACTTC. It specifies CASSQGQGASYEQYF.

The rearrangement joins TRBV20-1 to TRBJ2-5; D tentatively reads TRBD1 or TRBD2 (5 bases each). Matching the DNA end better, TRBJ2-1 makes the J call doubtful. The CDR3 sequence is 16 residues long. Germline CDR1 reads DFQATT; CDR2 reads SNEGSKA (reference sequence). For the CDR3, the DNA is TGCAGTGCTAGCCACGGGACGGGCCGAAGTTTTCATGAGCAGTTCTTC. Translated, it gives CSASHGTGRSFHEQFF.

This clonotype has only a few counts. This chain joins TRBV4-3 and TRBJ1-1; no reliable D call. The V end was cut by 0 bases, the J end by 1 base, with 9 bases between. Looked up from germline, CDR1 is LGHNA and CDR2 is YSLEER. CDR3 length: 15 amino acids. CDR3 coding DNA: TGCGCCAGCAGCCAAGATAGTGGGCCGAACACTGAAGCTTTCTTT. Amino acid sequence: CASSQDSGPNTEAFF.